A selection of T cell receptor beta chains follows, all from one sample in a study of vaccination effects on CD4 cells after COVID-19. Measured with immunoSEQ multiplex PCR; TCRdb has only the in-frame clones, and not every one. Of more than 9,000 clones listed, just under 75% are singletons. These receptors have no identified antigens. The input for sequencing was CD4+ T cells from PBMCs cultured with HCoV-229E spike peptides, taken before COVID-19 vaccination. These receptors all come from a human donor who received a COVID-19 vaccine. Both conserved end residues are part of each CDR3. Clone size is not always given. Where it is, it says once, few, many or a class for expanded clones.

clone_size | j_call | v_call | cdr3_aa
NA | TRBJ1-1 | TRBV7-2 | CASSLAGVLNTEAFF
NA | TRBJ2-7 | TRBV9 | CASSVGPGGNEQYF
few | TRBJ2-3 | TRBV25-1 | CASSEPSGGASGADTQYF
NA | TRBJ1-1 | TRBV5-1 | CASSLTPPGGGTEAFF
NA | TRBJ1-1 | TRBV6-2/TRBV6-3 | CASSYWVGSTEAFF
NA | TRBJ2-1 | TRBV19 | CASSIEGLARGEQFF
NA | TRBJ2-7 | TRBV4-2 | CASSQDLAAYEQYF
once | TRBJ1-2 | TRBV4-3 | CASSPTFEANYGYTF
few | TRBJ2-7 | TRBV19 | CASSIGLAALSYEQYF
NA | TRBJ2-7 | TRBV11-2 | CASSGAPRYEQYF
NA | TRBJ1-6 | TRBV5-8 | CASSPQLGPRGNSPLHF